Listed below are T cell receptor beta chains from one sample, sequenced in a study of beta chain features in type 1 diabetes. The assay was immunoSEQ multiplex PCR, and TCRdb's table has in-frame clones only and misses some. The table lists 300,000 to 400,000 clones, roughly 8% of them singletons. The sequencing sample was made of central memory CD4+ T cells from blood. The origin of the receptors is a woman aged 18-35 years in good health. CDR3s include the opening cysteine and the closing phenylalanine or tryptophan. Fields, in order: J gene, D gene, V gene, clone size, CDR3 protein, CDR3 DNA. D genes are given only for firm matches. Only some rows state a clone size, as once, few, many or a class for expanded clones.

TRBJ2-7 | TRBD2 | TRBV11-2 | . | CASSLDQWGRASYEQYF | TGTGCCAGCAGCTTAGATCAATGGGGGAGGGCCTCCTACGAGCAGTACTTC
TRBJ2-7 | TRBD1 | TRBV2 | few | CASSLWDSTYEQYF | TGTGCCAGCAGTCTATGGGACAGCACCTACGAGCAGTACTTC
TRBJ2-1 | . | TRBV6-6 | few | CASTYPGNEQFF | TGTGCCAGCACTTATCCTGGGAATGAGCAGTTCTTC
TRBJ2-1 | TRBD2 | TRBV11-3 | few | CASSRSGTSGEQFF | TGTGCCAGCAGTAGATCCGGGACTAGCGGGGAGCAGTTCTTC
TRBJ1-1 | TRBD1 | TRBV2 | few | CASSRTGIMNTEAFF | TGTGCCAGCAGTAGGACAGGGATCATGAACACTGAAGCTTTCTTT
TRBJ2-2 | . | TRBV28 | few | CASRKNTGELFF | TGTGCCAGCAGGAAGAACACCGGGGAGCTGTTTTTT
TRBJ2-7 | . | TRBV7-9 | . | CASSPPPGIIYEQYF | TGTGCCAGCAGCCCTCCGCCCGGGATCATCTACGAGCAGTACTTC
TRBJ2-5 | . | TRBV18 | few | CASSPPSVETQYF | TGTGCCAGCTCACCCCCGTCGGTCGAGACCCAGTACTTC
TRBJ1-1 | TRBD1 | TRBV28 | few | CASSSGQGNTEAFF | TGTGCCAGCAGTTCGGGACAGGGAAACACTGAAGCTTTCTTT
TRBJ2-7 | . | TRBV7-2 | few | CASSLALGRSYEQYF | TGTGCCAGCAGCTTAGCCCTCGGCAGGAGCTACGAGCAGTACTTC
TRBJ2-1 | . | TRBV6-6 | . | CASSVTGNYNEQFF | TGTGCCAGCAGTGTGACAGGAAACTACAATGAGCAGTTCTTC
TRBJ1-4 | . | TRBV5-4 | many | CASSLPGTGGEKLFF | TGTGCCAGCAGCTTACCCGGGACCGGTGGGGAAAAACTGTTTTTT
TRBJ1-3 | TRBD1 | TRBV18 | many | CASSTDREFSGNTIYF | TGTGCCAGCTCAACGGACAGGGAATTCTCTGGAAACACCATATATTTT
TRBJ2-2 | . | TRBV7-9 | . | CASTHSYSSEALSTGELFF | TGTGCCAGCACCCACAGCTACTCGTCCGAGGCCCTCTCCACCGGGGAGCTGTTTTTT
TRBJ2-1 | TRBD2 | TRBV7-8 | . | CASSTRAGSYNEQFF | TGTGCCAGCAGCACAAGAGCGGGATCCTACAATGAGCAGTTCTTC
TRBJ2-1 | . | TRBV5-6 | . | CASSLASVLGNEQFF | TGTGCCAGCAGCTTGGCCAGTGTTTTGGGCAATGAGCAGTTCTTC
TRBJ2-5 | . | TRBV19 | . | CASSIAGHRETQYF | TGTGCCAGTAGTATAGCCGGACACCGGGAGACCCAGTACTTC
TRBJ2-5 | TRBD1 | TRBV7-9 | . | CASTGQGQGFGSQYF | TGTGCCAGCACCGGACAGGGGCAGGGCTTTGGGTCCCAGTACTTC
TRBJ1-5 | . | TRBV9 | few | CASSVDPGQPQHF | TGTGCCAGCAGCGTAGACCCTGGTCAGCCCCAGCATTTT
TRBJ2-3 | . | TRBV28 | . | CASASRSFTDTQYF | TGTGCCAGCGCCTCTAGGTCGTTTACAGATACGCAGTATTTT
TRBJ2-7 | . | TRBV5-1 | . | CASSLVFGSYEQYF | TGCGCCAGCAGCTTGGTATTTGGCAGCTACGAGCAGTACTTC
TRBJ2-2 | TRBD2 | TRBV11-3 | . | CASSPQREENTGELFF | TGTGCCAGCAGCCCACAGCGGGAGGAGAACACCGGGGAGCTGTTTTTT
TRBJ2-7 | TRBD1 | TRBV2 | many | CASSGQGYEQYF | TGTGCCAGCAGTGGACAGGGCTACGAGCAGTACTTC
TRBJ1-5 | . | TRBV4-2 | few | CASSRSSRGGQPQHF | TGTGCCAGCAGCCGCTCGTCCAGAGGGGGTCAGCCCCAGCATTTT